These 15 T cell receptor beta chains originate from one sample sequenced in a study of blood T cells in healthy people across ages. The second PCR ran about 7 to 12 cycles with a sample-barcoded 5' primer and J-beta primers. TCRdb re-derived calls from the 5' RACE reads in MiXCR, one entry per CDR3 protein. The sample lists about 900,000 distinct CDR3 sequences, roughly 48% occurring once. Sequencing was done on a sample of blood. Source of these receptors: a man under 40 in good health.

The chain carries TRBV6-2 or TRBV6-3 and TRBJ2-7; 7 nucleotides agree with TRBD1. The CDR3 loop spans 15 amino acids. CDR1 and CDR2 (germline): MNHEY, SVGEGT. The ends lost 8 bases at V and 3 bases at J; junction bases unmatched: 13. The DNA of the CDR3 is TGTGCCAGCGAGGGGGCGTCTTTTTCGATCTACGAGCAGTACTTC. Its protein is CASEGASFSIYEQYF.

The CDR3 sequence: CASRLEGREKLFF. In DNA, the CDR3 is TGTGCCAGCAGATTGGAGGGCAGAGAAAAACTGTTTTTT. The chain is built from TRBV2 and TRBJ1-4; the D is unclear. This CDR3 is 13 amino acids long. The V and J ends lost 6 bases and 8 bases respectively, with 13 bases between them. Germline CDR1 and CDR2: SNHLY and FYNNEI.

This clonotype has a handful of counts. V gene TRBV6-4 combines with J gene TRBJ1-1; D gene uncertain. CDR1 is MRHNA, CDR2 SNTAGT, per germline. The length of the CDR3 is 14 residues. Trimming cost V 0 bases and J 4 bases, with 9 bases left between them. CDR3 coding DNA: TGTGCCAGCAGTGACTCCCCCGGAAGCACTGAAGCTTTCTTT. It yields the protein CASSDSPGSTEAFF.

In this sample, this clonotype turned up many times. The genes are TRBV5-1 and TRBJ2-4; D perhaps matches TRBD1 (6 bases). V was clipped by 4 bases and J by 5 bases, with 16 bases between them. Germline CDR1 is SGHRS and CDR2 is YFSETQ. The CDR3 is made up of 15 amino acids. The CDR3 sequence is CASSVGQPSQNIQYF. The CDR3 DNA reads TGCGCCAGCAGCGTCGGACAGCCTAGCCAAAACATTCAGTACTTC.

In its sample, this clonotype was seen a few times. CDR3 bases: TGTGCCAGCAGGCCGCAAACAGGGTCGGGGGATGGCTACACCTTC. Protein sequence: CASRPQTGSGDGYTF. J is TRBJ1-2 and V is TRBV6-1, with a possible D match to TRBD1 (6 bases). The CDR3 contains 15 residues. The germline V gene encodes CDR1 MNHNS and CDR2 SASEGT. V was cut by 6 bases and J by 6 bases, with 20 bases left in between.

The chain carries TRBV7-2 and TRBJ1-2, with D uncertain. There are 14 residues in the CDR3. Germline CDR1 and CDR2: SGHTA and FQGNSA. The V end lost 5 bases, the J end lost 4 bases, and 14 bases lay between the germline ends. Here the CDR3 reads CASSLSYTTYGYTF. CDR3 DNA sequence: TGTGCCAGCAGCCTGAGCTACACCACCTATGGCTACACCTTC.

V gene TRBV7-9 combines with J gene TRBJ1-1; maybe TRBD1 (5 bases). CDR1 and CDR2 from the germline V gene are SEHNR and FQNEAQ (reference sequence). The CDR3 totals 16 residues. The V and J ends lost 4 bases and 1 base respectively, with 16 bases between them. The chain's CDR3 is CASSSPLTGGNTEAFF. CDR3 bases: TGTGCCAGCAGCTCCCCGCTGACGGGGGGGAACACTGAAGCTTTCTTT.

This clonotype showed up just a few times. As DNA, the CDR3 is TGCAGCGTTGTTCCGGGCCCAGAGACCCAGTACTTC. It is translated as CSVVPGPETQYF. V and J are TRBV29-1 and TRBJ2-5; D is unclear. Germline V CDR1 and CDR2: SQVTM, ANQGSEA. V was cut by 4 bases and J by 4 bases, with 10 bases left in between. This CDR3 is built from 12 residues.

This clonotype was counted between two and nine times. This rearrangement joins TRBV12-3 or TRBV12-4 to TRBJ2-7, with a tentative D call TRBD2 (6 bases). The V gene lost 3 bases and the J gene lost 2 bases, with 11 bases spanning the gap. The CDR3 covers 14 residues. CDR3 loop: CASSLTGLTYEQYF. As DNA, the CDR3 is TGTGCCAGCAGTTTGACGGGACTGACCTACGAGCAGTACTTC.

This clonotype has just a few counts. The V call is TRBV20-1, the J call TRBJ1-4; TRBD1 is a possible D gene (5 bases). CDR1 is DFQATT, CDR2 SNEGSKA, per germline (reference sequence). The CDR3 consists of 14 residues. Trimming stripped 6 bases from V and 7 bases from J, with 18 bases between. The CDR3 reads CSAYGSGRGEKLFF. In DNA, the CDR3 is TGCAGTGCCTACGGTTCGGGACGGGGTGAAAAACTGTTTTTT.

DNA for the CDR3: TGTGCCAGCAGCGTAGCGCCCCAGGGAGATTCGGAGACCCAGTACTTC. Translated, it gives CASSVAPQGDSETQYF. The rearrangement links TRBV9 to TRBJ2-5; the D gene could be TRBD1 or TRBD2 (5 bases each). The germline V gene has CDR1 SGDLS and CDR2 YYNGEE. The CDR3 loop spans 16 amino acids. Trimming took 0 bases from V and 5 from J, leaving 17 bases between them.

The chain combines TRBV7-2 with TRBJ1-2; D gene ambiguous. Germline values: CDR1 SGHTA, CDR2 FQGNSA. Trimming removed 0 bases at V and 7 bases at J, with 15 bases between. There are 15 residues in the CDR3. CDR3 nucleotides: TGTGCCAGCAGCTTAGCGGCAAGGAAGGGCGCTGGCTACACCTTC. This gives the protein CASSLAARKGAGYTF.

The rearrangement links TRBV7-9 to TRBJ1-5; 7 bases agree with TRBD1. There are 16 residues in the CDR3. CDR1 and CDR2 from the germline V gene are SEHNR and FQNEAQ (reference sequence). J gave up 4 bases and V 2 bases, and 8 bases lay outside the gene matches. CDR3 nucleotides: TGTGCCAGCAGCTTAAAGCTTGCAGGGGGGAATCAGCCCCAGCATTTT. Residues: CASSLKLAGGNQPQHF. The full variable domain, rest sourced from reference TRBV7-9 and TRBJ1-5, is DTGVSQNPRHKITKRGQNVTFRCDPISEHNRLYWYRQTLGQGPEFLTYFQNEAQLEKSRLLSDRFSAERPKGSFSTLEIQRTEQGDSAMYLCASSLKLAGGNQPQHFGDGTRLSIL.

The chain joins TRBV6-2 or TRBV6-3 to TRBJ1-5; D not resolved. CDR3 length: 14 amino acids. V was pared by 2 bases and J by 7 bases, with 12 bases between. The germline V gene encodes CDR1 MNHEY and CDR2 SVGEGT. The CDR3 bases are TGTGCCAGCAGTTACCCGGAATTGCGGCAGCCCCAGCATTTT. Translating gives CASSYPELRQPQHF.

A few counts support this clonotype. The rearrangement uses TRBV9 and TRBJ1-4; possibly TRBD1 for D (5 bases). CDR1 SGDLS and CDR2 YYNGEE come from the germline V gene. With 3 bases removed from V and 8 bases from J, the gap between germline ends came to 17 bases. The CDR3 length is 15 residues. CDR3 in amino acids: CASSGPGLPPEKLFF. The CDR3 region has the DNA TGTGCCAGCAGCGGGCCGGGACTTCCCCCAGAAAAACTGTTTTTT.